Listed here are 10 T cell receptor beta chains from one sample, sequenced in a study of CXCR3-negative and CXCR3-positive naive CD8 T cells. Findings and caveats of the study: Relative to CXCR3-negative naive cells, CXCR3-positive naive cells had more hydrophobic TRB CDR3s.

These TCRs' antigens remain unknown. The authors made the TRB cDNA libraries by 5' RACE using UMI labels. TCRdb reprocessed the 5' RACE reads and stores each CDR3 protein as one record, lacking DNA. The table lists about 98,000 distinct CDR3 sequences. Input material: naive CXCR3+ CD8+ T cells from blood. Subset here: CD45RO-CCR7+CD27+CD95- naive CD8+ T cells expressing CXCR3 (TNR3+). These receptors were collected from a human donor in good health. Some clones in this sample may be carry-over from other donors' samples.

V is TRBV7-2 and J is TRBJ2-7; checking the TCRdb D call of TRBD1 is not possible without DNA. Per the germline V gene, CDR1 is SGHTA and CDR2 is FQGNSA. The length of the CDR3 is 13 residues. The CDR3 reads CASRLQGNYEQYF.

The chain joins TRBV14 to TRBJ2-7; TCRdb selects TRBD1, and the lack of DNA leaves this call unchecked. There are 16 residues in the CDR3. Looked up from germline, CDR1 is SGHDN and CDR2 is FVKESK. The CDR3 protein is CASSHLLQGAGYEQYF.

V usage is TRBV9 and J usage is TRBJ2-6; as DNA is missing, the TRBD2 call by TCRdb cannot be tested. The CDR3 runs 12 residues. Germline values: CDR1 SGDLS, CDR2 YYNGEE. The CDR3 region is CASSVGGSVLTF.

The rearrangement joins TRBV6-5 to TRBJ1-1; no DNA is available, so the TRBD1 call from TCRdb remains unchecked. From germline, CDR1 is MNHEY and CDR2 SVGAGI. This CDR3 has 13 amino acids. This CDR3 is CASSYRGFTEAFF.

The V gene is TRBV4-2, the J gene TRBJ2-3. Germline lookup yields CDR1 LGHNA and CDR2 YNFKEQ. There are 11 residues in the CDR3. CDR3 sequence reads: CASSQDSEQYF.

The genes are TRBV7-8 and TRBJ2-2; TCRdb's assignment of TRBD1 cannot be checked, as there is no DNA. Looked up from germline, CDR1 is SGHVS and CDR2 is FQNEAQ. The CDR3 has 16 residues. CDR3: CASSKQGEPYYGELFF.

The chain employs TRBV29-1 and TRBJ1-5; TCRdb's D call, TRBD1, is unchecked because there is no DNA. CDR3 length equals 14 residues. CDR1 is SQVTM and CDR2 is ANQGSEA in the germline V gene. CDR3 protein: CSVADTGWDQPQHF. Complete variable domain (other parts from reference TRBV29-1 and TRBJ1-5): SAVISQKPSRDICQRGTSLTIQCQVDSQVTMMFWYRQQPGQSLTLIATANQGSEATYESGFVIDKFPISRPNLTFSTLTVSNMSPEDSSIYLCSVADTGWDQPQHFGDGTRLSIL.

The V call is TRBV9, the J call TRBJ2-2. Germline V gives CDR1 SGDLS, CDR2 YYNGEE. The CDR3 has 12 amino acids. The CDR3 loop is CASSSGDGELFF.

The rearrangement links TRBV28 to TRBJ1-5; TCRdb designates TRBD1, a call that cannot be tested without DNA. Germline CDR1 reads MDHEN; CDR2 reads SYDVKM. CDR3 length: 14 residues. This CDR3 is CASSLGTGNQPQHF.

The V and J genes are TRBV7-3 and TRBJ2-2; the TCRdb call, TRBD1, lacks DNA for checking. CDR1 and CDR2 from the germline V gene are SGHTA and FQGTGA. CDR3 size: 17 residues. The CDR3 region is CASSLNLAGGYTGELFF.